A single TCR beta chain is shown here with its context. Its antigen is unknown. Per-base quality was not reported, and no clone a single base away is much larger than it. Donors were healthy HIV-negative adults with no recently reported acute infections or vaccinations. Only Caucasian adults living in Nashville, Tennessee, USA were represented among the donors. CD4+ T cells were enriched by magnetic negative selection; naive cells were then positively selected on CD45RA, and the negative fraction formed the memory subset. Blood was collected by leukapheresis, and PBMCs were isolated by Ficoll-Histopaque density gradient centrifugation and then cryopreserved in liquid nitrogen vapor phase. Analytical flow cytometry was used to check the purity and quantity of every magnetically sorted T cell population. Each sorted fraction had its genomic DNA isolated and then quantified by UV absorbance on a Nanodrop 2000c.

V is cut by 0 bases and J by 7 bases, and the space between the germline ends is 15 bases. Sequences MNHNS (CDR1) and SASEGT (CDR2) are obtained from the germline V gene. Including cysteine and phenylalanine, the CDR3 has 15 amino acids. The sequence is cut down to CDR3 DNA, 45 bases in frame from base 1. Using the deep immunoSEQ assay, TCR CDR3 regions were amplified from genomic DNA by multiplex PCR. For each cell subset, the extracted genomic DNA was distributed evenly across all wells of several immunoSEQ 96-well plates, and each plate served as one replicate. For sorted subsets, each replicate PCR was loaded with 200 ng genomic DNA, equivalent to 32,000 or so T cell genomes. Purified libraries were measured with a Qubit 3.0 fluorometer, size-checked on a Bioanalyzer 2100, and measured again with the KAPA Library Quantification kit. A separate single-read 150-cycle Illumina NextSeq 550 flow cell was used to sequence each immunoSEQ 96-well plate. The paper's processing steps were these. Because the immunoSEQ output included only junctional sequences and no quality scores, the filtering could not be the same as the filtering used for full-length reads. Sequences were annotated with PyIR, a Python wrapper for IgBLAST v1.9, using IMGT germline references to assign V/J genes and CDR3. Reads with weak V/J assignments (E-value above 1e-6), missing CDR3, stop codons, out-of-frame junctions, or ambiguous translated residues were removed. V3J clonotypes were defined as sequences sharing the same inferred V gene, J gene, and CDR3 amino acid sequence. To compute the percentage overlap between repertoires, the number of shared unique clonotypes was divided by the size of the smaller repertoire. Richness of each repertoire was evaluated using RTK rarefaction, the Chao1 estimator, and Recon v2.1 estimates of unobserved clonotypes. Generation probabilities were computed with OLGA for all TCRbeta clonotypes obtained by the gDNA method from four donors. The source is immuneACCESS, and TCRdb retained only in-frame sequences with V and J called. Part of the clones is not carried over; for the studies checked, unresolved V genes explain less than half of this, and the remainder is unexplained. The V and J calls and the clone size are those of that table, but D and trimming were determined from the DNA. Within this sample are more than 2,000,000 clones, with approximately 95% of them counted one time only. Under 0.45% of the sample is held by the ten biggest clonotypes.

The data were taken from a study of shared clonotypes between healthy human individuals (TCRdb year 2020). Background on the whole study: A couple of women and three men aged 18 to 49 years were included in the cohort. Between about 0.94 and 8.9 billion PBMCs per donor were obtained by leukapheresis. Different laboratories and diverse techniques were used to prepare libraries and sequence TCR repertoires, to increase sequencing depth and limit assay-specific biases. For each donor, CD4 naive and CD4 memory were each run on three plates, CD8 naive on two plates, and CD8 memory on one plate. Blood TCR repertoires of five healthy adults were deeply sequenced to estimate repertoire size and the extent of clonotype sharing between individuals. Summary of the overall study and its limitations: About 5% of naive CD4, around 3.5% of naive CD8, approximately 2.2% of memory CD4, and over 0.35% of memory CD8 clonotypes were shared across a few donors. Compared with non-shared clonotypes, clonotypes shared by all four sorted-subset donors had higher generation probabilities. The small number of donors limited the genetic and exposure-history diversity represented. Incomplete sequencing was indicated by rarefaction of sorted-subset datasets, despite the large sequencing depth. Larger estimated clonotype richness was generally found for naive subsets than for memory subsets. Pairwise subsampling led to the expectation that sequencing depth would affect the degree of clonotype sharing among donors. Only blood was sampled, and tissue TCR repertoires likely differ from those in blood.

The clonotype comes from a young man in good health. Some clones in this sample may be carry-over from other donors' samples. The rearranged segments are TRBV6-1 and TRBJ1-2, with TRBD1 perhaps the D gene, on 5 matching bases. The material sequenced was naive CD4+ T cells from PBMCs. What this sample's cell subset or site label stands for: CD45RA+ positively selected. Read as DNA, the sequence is TGTGCCAGCAGTGAAGCGGTCGGGAGGGGCGGTGGCTACACCTTC. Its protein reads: CASSEAVGRGGGYTF.